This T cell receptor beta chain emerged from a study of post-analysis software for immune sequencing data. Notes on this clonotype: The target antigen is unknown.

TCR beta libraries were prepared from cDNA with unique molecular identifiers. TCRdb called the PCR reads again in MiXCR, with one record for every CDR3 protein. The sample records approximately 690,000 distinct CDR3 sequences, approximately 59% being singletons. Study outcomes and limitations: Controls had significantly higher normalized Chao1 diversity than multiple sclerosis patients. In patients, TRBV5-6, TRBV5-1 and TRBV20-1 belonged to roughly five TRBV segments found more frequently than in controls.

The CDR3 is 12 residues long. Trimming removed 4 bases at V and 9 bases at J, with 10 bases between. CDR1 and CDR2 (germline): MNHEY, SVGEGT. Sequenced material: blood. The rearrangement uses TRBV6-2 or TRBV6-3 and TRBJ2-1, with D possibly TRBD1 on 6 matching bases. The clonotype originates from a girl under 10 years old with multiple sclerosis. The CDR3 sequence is CASSSQGIEQFF. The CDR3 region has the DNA TGTGCCAGCAGTTCCCAGGGGATTGAGCAGTTCTTC.